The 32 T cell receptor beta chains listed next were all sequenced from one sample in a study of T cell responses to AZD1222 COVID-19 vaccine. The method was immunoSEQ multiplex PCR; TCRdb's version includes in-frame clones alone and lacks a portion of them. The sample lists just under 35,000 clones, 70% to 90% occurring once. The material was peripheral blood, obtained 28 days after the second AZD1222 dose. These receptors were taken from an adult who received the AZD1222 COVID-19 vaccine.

The CDR3 sequence: CASSFPRESGGPSTDTQYF. CDR3 in DNA: TGTGCCAGCAGCTTTCCAAGGGAATCGGGGGGACCTAGCACAGATACGCAGTATTTT. This chain uses TRBV7-2 with TRBJ2-3; 7 bases are a match to TRBD2. Germline loops: CDR1 SGHTA, CDR2 FQGNSA. The J segment lost 0 bases and the V segment lost 3 bases, leaving 15 bases of the junction unmatched. This CDR3 region has 19 residues.

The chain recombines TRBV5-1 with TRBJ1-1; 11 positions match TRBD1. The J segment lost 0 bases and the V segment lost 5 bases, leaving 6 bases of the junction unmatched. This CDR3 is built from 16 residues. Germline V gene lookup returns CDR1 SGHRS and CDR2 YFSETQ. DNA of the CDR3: TGCGCCAGCAGTTACGGGACAGGGGGGATGAACACTGAAGCTTTCTTT. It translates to CASSYGTGGMNTEAFF. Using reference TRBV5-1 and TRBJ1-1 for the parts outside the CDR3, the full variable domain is KAGVTQTPRYLIKTRGQQVTLSCSPISGHRSVSWYQQTPGQGLQFLFEYFSETQRNKGNFPGRFSGRQFSNSRSEMNVSTLELGDSALYLCASSYGTGGMNTEAFFGQGTRLTVV.

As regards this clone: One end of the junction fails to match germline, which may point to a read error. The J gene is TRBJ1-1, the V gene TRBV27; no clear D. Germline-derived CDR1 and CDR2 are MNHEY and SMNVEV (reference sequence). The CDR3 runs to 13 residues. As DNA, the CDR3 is TGTGCCAGCAGTGCTAGGGTTAACAGTGAAGCTTTCTTT. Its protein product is CASSARVNSEAFF.

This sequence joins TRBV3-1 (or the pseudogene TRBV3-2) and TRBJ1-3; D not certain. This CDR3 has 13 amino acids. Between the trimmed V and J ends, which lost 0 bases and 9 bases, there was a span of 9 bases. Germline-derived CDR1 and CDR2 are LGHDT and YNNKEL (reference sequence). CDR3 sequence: CASSQDRVSTIYF. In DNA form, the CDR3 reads TGTGCCAGCAGCCAAGACCGCGTTTCCACCATATATTTT.

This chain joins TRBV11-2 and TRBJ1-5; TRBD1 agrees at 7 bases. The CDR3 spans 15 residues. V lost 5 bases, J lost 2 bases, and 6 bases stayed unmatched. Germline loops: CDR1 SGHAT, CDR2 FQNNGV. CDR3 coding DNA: TGTGCCAGCAGCATCGCAGGGGGGGGCAATCAGCCCCAGCATTTT. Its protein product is CASSIAGGGNQPQHF.

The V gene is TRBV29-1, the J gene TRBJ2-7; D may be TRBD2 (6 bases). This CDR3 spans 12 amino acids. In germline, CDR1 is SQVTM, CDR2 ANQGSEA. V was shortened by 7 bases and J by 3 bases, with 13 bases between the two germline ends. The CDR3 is CSALDGSYEQYF. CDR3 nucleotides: TGCAGCGCCCTTGACGGGAGCTACGAGCAGTACTTC.

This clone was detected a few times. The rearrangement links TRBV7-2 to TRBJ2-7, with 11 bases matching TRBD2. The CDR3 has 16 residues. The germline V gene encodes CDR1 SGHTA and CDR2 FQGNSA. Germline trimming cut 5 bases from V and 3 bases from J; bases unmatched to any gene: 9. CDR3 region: CASSTLTSGALYEQYF. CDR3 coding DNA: TGTGCCAGCAGCACCCTGACTAGCGGGGCCCTCTACGAGCAGTACTTC.

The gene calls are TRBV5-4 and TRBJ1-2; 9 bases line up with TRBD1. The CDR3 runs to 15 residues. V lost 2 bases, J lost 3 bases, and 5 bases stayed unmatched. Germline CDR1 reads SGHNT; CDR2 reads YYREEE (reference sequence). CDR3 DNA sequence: TGTGCCAGCAGCTTTAGGACAGGGGCGGACTATGGCTACACCTTC. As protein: CASSFRTGADYGYTF.

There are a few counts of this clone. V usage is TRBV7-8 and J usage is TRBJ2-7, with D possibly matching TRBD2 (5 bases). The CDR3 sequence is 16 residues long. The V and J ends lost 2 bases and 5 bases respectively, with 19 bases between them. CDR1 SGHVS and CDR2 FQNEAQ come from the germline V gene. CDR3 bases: TGTGCCAGCAGCTTATCAGAGGGTGGATCCCGTCACGAGCAGTACTTC. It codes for CASSLSEGGSRHEQYF.

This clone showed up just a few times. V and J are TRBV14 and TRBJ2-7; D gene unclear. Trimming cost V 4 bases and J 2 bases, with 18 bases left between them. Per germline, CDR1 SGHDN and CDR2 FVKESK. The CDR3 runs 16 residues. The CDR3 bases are TGTGCCAGCAGCCCCGCCCGAGGTGGGGTTCCCTACGAGCAGTACTTC. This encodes CASSPARGGVPYEQYF.

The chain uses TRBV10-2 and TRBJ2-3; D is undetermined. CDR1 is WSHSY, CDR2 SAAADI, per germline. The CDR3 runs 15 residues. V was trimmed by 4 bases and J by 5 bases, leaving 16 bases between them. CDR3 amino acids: CASSGVRSGEDTQYF. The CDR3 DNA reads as TGCGCCAGCAGTGGGGTGAGGAGTGGGGAAGATACGCAGTATTTT.

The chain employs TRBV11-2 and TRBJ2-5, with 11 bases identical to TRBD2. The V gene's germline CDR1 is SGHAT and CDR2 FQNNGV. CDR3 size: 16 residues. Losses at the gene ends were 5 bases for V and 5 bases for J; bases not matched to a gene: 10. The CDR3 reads CASSPRLAGSGETQYF. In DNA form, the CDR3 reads TGTGCCAGCAGCCCCCGACTAGCGGGGAGTGGGGAGACCCAGTACTTC. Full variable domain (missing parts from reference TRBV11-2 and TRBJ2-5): EAGVAQSPRYKIIEKRQSVAFWCNPISGHATLYWYQQILGQGPKLLIQFQNNGVVDDSQLPKDRFSAERLKGVDSTLKIQPAKLEDSAVYLCASSPRLAGSGETQYFGPGTRLLVL.

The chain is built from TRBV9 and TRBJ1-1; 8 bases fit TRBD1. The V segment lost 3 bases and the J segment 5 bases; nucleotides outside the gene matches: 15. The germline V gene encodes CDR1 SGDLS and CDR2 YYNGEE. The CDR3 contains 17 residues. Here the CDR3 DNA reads TGTGCCAGCAGCGCGGCCGGGACAGGCCTCGAGGTGACTGAAGCTTTCTTT. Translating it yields CASSAAGTGLEVTEAFF.

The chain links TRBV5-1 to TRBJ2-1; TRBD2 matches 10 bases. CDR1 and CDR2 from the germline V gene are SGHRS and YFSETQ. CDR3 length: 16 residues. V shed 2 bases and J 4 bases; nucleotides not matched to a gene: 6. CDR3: CASSLLVAGGYNEQFF. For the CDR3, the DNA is TGCGCCAGCAGCTTACTAGTAGCGGGGGGTTACAATGAGCAGTTCTTC.

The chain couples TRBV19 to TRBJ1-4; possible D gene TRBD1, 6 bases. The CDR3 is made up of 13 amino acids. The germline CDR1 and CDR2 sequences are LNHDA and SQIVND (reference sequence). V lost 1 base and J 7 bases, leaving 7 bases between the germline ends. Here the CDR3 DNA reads TGTGCCAGTAGTATAGGGACAGCTGAAAAACTGTTTTTT. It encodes CASSIGTAEKLFF.

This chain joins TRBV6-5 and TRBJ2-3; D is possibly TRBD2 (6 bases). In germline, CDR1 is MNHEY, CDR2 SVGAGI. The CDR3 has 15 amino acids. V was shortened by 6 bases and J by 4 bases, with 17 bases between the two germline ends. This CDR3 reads CASSFERVGSDTQYF. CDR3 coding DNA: TGTGCCAGCAGCTTCGAGCGGGTCGGATCAGATACGCAGTATTTT.

This CDR3 reads CASSQEAGGARDTQYF. The CDR3 DNA reads TGTGCCAGCAGTCAAGAAGCGGGGGGCGCCCGAGATACGCAGTATTTT. The chain combines TRBV28 with TRBJ2-3, with 9 bases identical to TRBD2. V dropped 5 bases and J dropped 5; count of bases not matched to a gene: 11. This CDR3 has 16 amino acids. Germline V lookup: CDR1 MDHEN, CDR2 SYDVKM.

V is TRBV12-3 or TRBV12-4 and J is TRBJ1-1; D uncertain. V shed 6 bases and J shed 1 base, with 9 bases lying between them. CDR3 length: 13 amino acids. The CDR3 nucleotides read TGTGCCAGCAGCTGGGAGGAGAACACTGAAGCTTTCTTT. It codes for CASSWEENTEAFF.

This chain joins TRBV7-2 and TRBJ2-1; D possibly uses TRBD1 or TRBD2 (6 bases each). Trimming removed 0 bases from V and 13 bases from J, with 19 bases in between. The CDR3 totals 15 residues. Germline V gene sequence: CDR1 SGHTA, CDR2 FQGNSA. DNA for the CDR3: TGTGCCAGCAGCTTAGCGATGGGCGGAGGGACACTTCAGTTCTTC. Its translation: CASSLAMGGGTLQFF.

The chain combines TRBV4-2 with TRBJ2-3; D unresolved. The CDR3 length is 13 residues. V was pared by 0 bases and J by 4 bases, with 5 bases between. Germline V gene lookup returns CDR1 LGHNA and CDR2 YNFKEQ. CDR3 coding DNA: TGTGCCAGCAGCCAAGAGATGGCAGATACGCAGTATTTT. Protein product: CASSQEMADTQYF.

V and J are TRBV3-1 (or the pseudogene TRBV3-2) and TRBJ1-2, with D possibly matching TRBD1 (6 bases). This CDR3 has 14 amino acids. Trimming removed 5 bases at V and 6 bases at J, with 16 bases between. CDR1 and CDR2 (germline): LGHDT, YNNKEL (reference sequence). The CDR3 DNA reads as TGTGCCAGCAGCAGTAATACTTACAGGGATGGCTACACCTTC. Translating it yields CASSSNTYRDGYTF.

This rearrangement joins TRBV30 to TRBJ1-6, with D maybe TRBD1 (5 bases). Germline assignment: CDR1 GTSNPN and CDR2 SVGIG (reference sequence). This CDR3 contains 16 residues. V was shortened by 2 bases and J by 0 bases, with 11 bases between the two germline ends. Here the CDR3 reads CAWSRQQPSYNSPLHF. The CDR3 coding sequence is TGTGCCTGGAGTCGACAGCAACCCTCCTATAATTCACCCCTCCACTTT.

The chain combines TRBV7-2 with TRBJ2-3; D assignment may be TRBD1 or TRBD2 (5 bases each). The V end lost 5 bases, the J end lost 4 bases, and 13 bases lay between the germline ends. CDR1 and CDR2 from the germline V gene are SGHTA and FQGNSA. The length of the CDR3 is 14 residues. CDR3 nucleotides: TGTGCCAGCAGCCTGGGGGTGACAGCAGATACGCAGTATTTT. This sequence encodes CASSLGVTADTQYF.

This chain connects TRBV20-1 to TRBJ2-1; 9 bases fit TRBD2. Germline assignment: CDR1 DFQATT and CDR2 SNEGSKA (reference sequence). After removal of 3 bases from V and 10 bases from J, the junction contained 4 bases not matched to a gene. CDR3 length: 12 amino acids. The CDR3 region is CSASRLAGEQFF. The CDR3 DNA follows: TGCAGTGCTAGTCGCCTAGCGGGAGAGCAGTTCTTC.

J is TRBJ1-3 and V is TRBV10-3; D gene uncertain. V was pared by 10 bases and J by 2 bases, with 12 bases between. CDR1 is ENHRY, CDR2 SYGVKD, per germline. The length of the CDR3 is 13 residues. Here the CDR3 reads CATDGGPGNTIYF. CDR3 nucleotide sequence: TGTGCCACAGACGGAGGGCCTGGAAACACCATATATTTT.

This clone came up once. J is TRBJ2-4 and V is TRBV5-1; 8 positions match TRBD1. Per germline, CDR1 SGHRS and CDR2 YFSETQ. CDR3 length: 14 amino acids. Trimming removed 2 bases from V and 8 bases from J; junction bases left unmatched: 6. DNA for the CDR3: TGCGCCAGCAGCTTACAGGGGGTAGGTGACATTCAGTACTTC. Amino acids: CASSLQGVGDIQYF.

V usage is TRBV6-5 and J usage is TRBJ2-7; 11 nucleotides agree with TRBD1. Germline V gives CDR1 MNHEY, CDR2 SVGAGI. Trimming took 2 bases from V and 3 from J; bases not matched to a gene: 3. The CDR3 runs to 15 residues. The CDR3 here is CASSYTGTGGYEQYF. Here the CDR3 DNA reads TGTGCCAGCAGTTACACAGGGACAGGGGGCTACGAGCAGTACTTC.

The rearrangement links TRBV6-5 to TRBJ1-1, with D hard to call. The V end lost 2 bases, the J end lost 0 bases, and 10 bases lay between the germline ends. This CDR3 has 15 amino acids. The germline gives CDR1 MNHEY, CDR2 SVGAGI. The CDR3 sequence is CASSYRRDMNTEAFF. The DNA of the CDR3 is TGTGCCAGCAGTTACCGCCGGGATATGAACACTGAAGCTTTCTTT.

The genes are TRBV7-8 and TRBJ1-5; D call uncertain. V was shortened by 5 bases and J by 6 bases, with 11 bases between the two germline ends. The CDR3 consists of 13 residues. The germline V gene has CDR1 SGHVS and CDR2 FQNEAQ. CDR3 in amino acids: CASSPTWGQPQHF. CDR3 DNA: TGTGCCAGCAGCCCGACCTGGGGTCAGCCCCAGCATTTT.

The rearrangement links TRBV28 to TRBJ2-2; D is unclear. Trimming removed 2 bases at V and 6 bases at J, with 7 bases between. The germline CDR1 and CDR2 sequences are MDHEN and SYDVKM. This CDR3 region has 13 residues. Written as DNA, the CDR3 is TGTGCCAGCAGTTTAGGGGTGGCCGGGGAGCTGTTTTTT. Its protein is CASSLGVAGELFF.

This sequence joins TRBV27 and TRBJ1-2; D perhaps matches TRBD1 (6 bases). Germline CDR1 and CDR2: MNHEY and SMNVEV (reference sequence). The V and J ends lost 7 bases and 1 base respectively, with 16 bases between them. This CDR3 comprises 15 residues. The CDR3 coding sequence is TGTGCCAGCAACCCCACCGGACAGAATAACTATGGCTACACCTTC. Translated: CASNPTGQNNYGYTF.

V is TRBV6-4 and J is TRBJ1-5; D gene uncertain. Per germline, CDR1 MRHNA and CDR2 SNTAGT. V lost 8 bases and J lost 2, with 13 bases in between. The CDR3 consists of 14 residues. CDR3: CASSFFSRNQPQHF. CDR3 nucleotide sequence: TGTGCCAGCTCCTTCTTTTCTCGCAATCAGCCCCAGCATTTT.